This T cell receptor (beta chain) was identified during a study of CD8+ T cells in alopecia areata. The CDR3 covers 15 residues. The trim removed 7 bases at V and 3 bases at J, leaving 6 bases unmatched. CDR1 and CDR2 (germline): SQVTM, ANQGSEA. Regarding treatment: oral pan-JAK inhibitor, 5-10 mg twice daily. Both peripheral blood and punch biopsies of lesional scalp skin were obtained from patients who had alopecia areata. RNA was extracted and reverse transcribed into cDNA as the sequencing template. Generated by immunoSEQ multiplex PCR, the TCRdb table keeps only in-frame clones and is missing some. This table has about 190,000 clones, approximately 56% appearing once.

The starting material was CD4+ T cells sorted from blood, obtained at week 4, from a patient treated with tofacitinib. V is TRBV29-1 and J is TRBJ2-7; 16 bases are a match to TRBD2. This sequence originates from a human donor with alopecia areata. The DNA for the CDR3 is TGCAGCGCCATAGGGACTAGCGGGAGGGACTACGAGCAGTACTTC. Translated, it gives CSAIGTSGRDYEQYF.